Each of the 4 T cell receptor beta chains below was sequenced from the same sample in a study of T-cell reconstitution after alpha-beta-depleted transplantation in children. TCRbeta library construction was performed incorporating unique molecular identifiers. TCRdb reanalysed the PCR reads using MiXCR and keeps one entry per CDR3 protein. The sample records 170,000 or so distinct CDR3 sequences, about 6.3% being singletons. Sequencing used PBMCs from the stem cell graft donor, obtained from the stem cell graft. The receptors derive from a human donor who donated a stem cell graft to a child with Wiskott-Aldrich syndrome.

This clonotype was recorded at least ten times. This chain links TRBV5-1 with TRBJ2-5; tentative D call: TRBD1 (6 bases). Trimming cost V 0 bases and J 2 bases, with 11 bases left between them. This CDR3 region has 15 residues. In germline, CDR1 is SGHRS, CDR2 YFSETQ. The CDR3 loop reads CASSLGGRTQETQYF. CDR3 nucleotides: TGCGCCAGCAGCTTGGGGGGGCGGACGCAAGAGACCCAGTACTTC.

This clonotype occurred many times. This sequence joins TRBV6-1 and TRBJ2-1; D might be TRBD1 (5 bases). Germline V gene lookup returns CDR1 MNHNS and CDR2 SASEGT. This CDR3 has 13 residues. V was clipped by 1 base and J by 10 bases, with 11 bases between them. CDR3 nucleotide sequence: TGTGCCAGCAGTGAAGGCAGGGCTACGGAGCAGTTCTTC. It yields the protein CASSEGRATEQFF.

This clonotype was counted ten times or more. The chain joins TRBV20-1 to TRBJ2-7; 7 nucleotides line up with TRBD1. Germline CDR1 is DFQATT and CDR2 is SNEGSKA (reference sequence). Trimming cost V 6 bases and J 2 bases; bases outside gene matches: 13. The CDR3 contains 15 residues. CDR3 sequence (DNA): TGCAGTGCCACCCACTACTACGGGACAGCCTACGAGCAGTACTTC. Amino acid sequence: CSATHYYGTAYEQYF.

This clonotype was counted ten times or more. This sequence joins TRBV27 and TRBJ2-7; TRBD1 agrees at 7 bases. This CDR3 comprises 12 residues. The V segment lost 6 bases and the J segment 7 bases; nucleotides outside the gene matches: 6. Germline V gene sequence: CDR1 MNHEY, CDR2 SMNVEV (reference sequence). CDR3 bases: TGTGCCAGCAGCCATCCAGGGGGTGAGCAGTACTTC. Translated: CASSHPGGEQYF.